This T cell receptor beta chain is from a study of identical twins. Each CDR3 protein gets one entry after TCRdb re-called the 5' RACE reads with MiXCR. The data contain 700,000 to 950,000 distinct CDR3 sequences, around an eighth of them singletons. Broader study findings: Conclusions were based on cross-sectional statistical analysis, without following the same donors.

In regard to this clonotype: As yet, its antigen is unknown.

The CDR3 extends over 12 amino acids. The germline gives CDR1 SGHVS, CDR2 FQNEAQ. With 3 bases removed from V and 8 bases from J, the gap between germline ends came to 10 bases. These same records also appear under a second study, on yellow fever vaccine responses in identical twins.

The gene calls are TRBV7-8 and TRBJ1-1, with TRBD1 as a possible D gene (5 bases). The receptor was derived from a woman aged 18-29 years in good health. Input material: PBMCs. CDR3 nucleotides: TGTGCCAGCAGCTTGCGACAGAGAGAAGCTTTCTTT. It specifies CASSLRQREAFF.